Presented here are 29 T cell receptor beta chains from one specimen sequenced in a study of cytomegalovirus exposure and HLA in healthy donors. Use of 60 Vbeta and 13 Jbeta primers characterized the PCR. The repertoire was sequenced with immunoSEQ multiplex PCR; TCRdb's copy has only in-frame clones and lacks some. The sample includes tens of thousands of clones, around 78% of them seen just once. The sequencing sample was made of PBMCs. The source is a man in his thirties or forties in good health and CMV-seronegative.

This clone was detected only a few times. This rearrangement joins TRBV4-3 to TRBJ1-4; 8 bases match TRBD1. After removal of 5 bases from V and 11 bases from J, the junction contained 16 bases not matched to a gene. Germline lookup yields CDR1 LGHNA and CDR2 YSLEER. The CDR3 has 16 residues. The CDR3 loop reads CASSESLTGGVRKLFF. CDR3 nucleotides: TGCGCCAGCAGCGAATCCCTCACAGGGGGGGTTAGGAAACTGTTTTTT.

The CDR3 region has the DNA TGTGCCAGAAGCTTGGGGGGTGACAGCGATCAGCCCCAGCATTTT. Its protein is CARSLGGDSDQPQHF. The V gene is TRBV5-3, the J gene TRBJ1-5; the D gene is possibly TRBD1 (5 bases). TRBV5-3 is designated an ORF whose function remains uncertain. V was shortened by 0 bases and J by 5 bases, with 12 bases between the two germline ends. The CDR3 spans 15 residues.

CDR3 loop: CASSRSGGTYEQYF. The CDR3 DNA reads as TGTGCCAGTAGTAGGTCCGGGGGAACCTACGAGCAGTACTTC. J is TRBJ2-7 and V is TRBV19; D possibly corresponds to TRBD2 (6 bases). This CDR3 is 14 amino acids long. Between the trimmed V and J ends, which lost 4 bases and 2 bases, there was a span of 12 bases. Germline V gives CDR1 LNHDA, CDR2 SQIVND (reference sequence).

The V gene is TRBV5-6, the J gene TRBJ1-1, with TRBD1 matching 7 bases. The V gene's germline CDR1 is SGHDT and CDR2 YYEEEE. V dropped 4 bases and J dropped 4; count of bases not matched to a gene: 10. The CDR3 totals 15 residues. The CDR3 sequence is CASSLIDRDRTEAFF. CDR3 in DNA: TGTGCCAGCAGCCTCATCGACAGGGATCGCACTGAAGCTTTCTTT.

The J gene is TRBJ1-4, the V gene TRBV18; D not certain. The V gene's germline CDR1 is KGHSH and CDR2 LQKENI. V gave up 2 bases and J gave up 0 bases, with 10 bases separating them. This CDR3 has 16 amino acids. The CDR3 loop is CASSPTRTATNEKLFF. CDR3 bases: TGTGCCAGCTCACCAACGAGAACTGCAACTAATGAAAAACTGTTTTTT.

The chain joins TRBV5-4 to TRBJ1-4, with D tentatively TRBD1 (6 bases). CDR1 is SGHNT, CDR2 YYREEE, per germline (reference sequence). V lost 3 bases and J 3 bases, leaving 15 bases between the germline ends. The CDR3 sequence is 16 residues long. This chain's CDR3 is CASSSTRGAANEKLFF. CDR3 nucleotide sequence: TGTGCCAGCAGCTCAACCCGGGGGGCGGCTAATGAAAAACTGTTTTTT.

The V gene is TRBV11-2, the J gene TRBJ2-1; 7 bases match TRBD1. With 5 bases clipped from V and 1 base from J, the junction kept 8 bases outside the gene matches. Germline V gene lookup returns CDR1 SGHAT and CDR2 FQNNGV. The CDR3 runs 16 residues. The CDR3 loop reads CASSPRGDRSYNEQFF. The CDR3 DNA follows: TGTGCCAGCAGCCCCCGAGGGGACAGATCCTACAATGAGCAGTTCTTC. Variable domain in full (rest from reference TRBV11-2 and TRBJ2-1): EAGVAQSPRYKIIEKRQSVAFWCNPISGHATLYWYQQILGQGPKLLIQFQNNGVVDDSQLPKDRFSAERLKGVDSTLKIQPAKLEDSAVYLCASSPRGDRSYNEQFFGPGTRLTVL.

This clone was observed once. This sequence joins TRBV13 and TRBJ2-3, with 8 bases fitting TRBD2. CDR3 size: 14 residues. Germline assignment: CDR1 PRHDT and CDR2 FYEKMQ (reference sequence). Unmatched junction bases numbered 7, after V lost 5 bases and J lost 6 bases. The CDR3 DNA follows: TGTGCCAGCAGCCTTAGCGGGGTGGCGGATACGCAGTATTTT. This translates into CASSLSGVADTQYF.

V is TRBV5-6 and J is TRBJ2-6; D is perhaps TRBD2 (6 bases). Trimming pared 4 bases from V and 1 base from J, leaving 12 bases between. Germline CDR1 is SGHDT and CDR2 is YYEEEE. The CDR3 spans 16 residues. The CDR3 spells CASSVRTTSGANVLTF. The CDR3 DNA is TGTGCCAGCAGCGTAAGGACTACTTCTGGGGCCAACGTCCTGACTTTC.

V usage is TRBV7-3 and J usage is TRBJ2-1; 7 positions agree with TRBD2. Per the germline V gene, CDR1 is SGHTA and CDR2 is FQGTGA. The CDR3 sequence is 17 residues long. Trimming cost V 4 bases and J 1 base; bases outside gene matches: 10. DNA for the CDR3: TGTGCCAGCAGCTCCCTGGCTAGCGGACTATCCTACAATGAGCAGTTCTTC. Protein product: CASSSLASGLSYNEQFF. Full variable domain (missing parts from reference TRBV7-3 and TRBJ2-1): GAGVSQTPSNKVTEKGKYVELRCDPISGHTALYWYRQSLGQGPEFLIYFQGTGAADDSGLPNDRFFAVRPEGSVSTLKIQRTERGDSAVYLCASSSLASGLSYNEQFFGPGTRLTVL.

The V gene is TRBV29-1, the J gene TRBJ1-2, with D maybe TRBD1 (6 bases). Germline V gene data show CDR1 as SQVTM and CDR2 as ANQGSEA. Trimming took 6 bases from V and 3 from J, leaving 14 bases between them. This CDR3 has 13 amino acids. The DNA of the CDR3 is TGCAGCGTAGACCCAGGGGTTTACTATGGCTACACCTTC. This codes for CSVDPGVYYGYTF.

V is TRBV7-2 and J is TRBJ2-3; 9 bases align to TRBD1. Germline CDR1 SGHTA, CDR2 FQGNSA. This CDR3 comprises 15 residues. The ends lost 6 bases at V and 3 bases at J; junction bases unmatched: 7. CDR3 sequence (DNA): TGTGCCAGCAGGGACAGGGGCATGTCTACAGATACGCAGTATTTT. Its translation is CASRDRGMSTDTQYF.

The chain recombines TRBV9 with TRBJ2-5; TRBD2 matches 11 bases. This CDR3 is 19 amino acids long. Trimming cost V 0 bases and J 7 bases; bases outside gene matches: 17. Germline-derived CDR1 and CDR2 are SGDLS and YYNGEE. CDR3 loop: CASSVGLTSGIRGGGTQYF. The CDR3 nucleotides are TGTGCCAGCAGCGTAGGACTGACTAGCGGGATCCGCGGGGGGGGGACCCAGTACTTC.

The rearrangement uses TRBV5-4 and TRBJ2-5, with 12 bases matching TRBD2. Trimming at V came to 2 bases and at J to 4 bases, leaving 6 bases not matched to a gene. Germline V CDR1 and CDR2: SGHNT, YYREEE (reference sequence). This CDR3 is built from 16 residues. The CDR3 bases are TGTGCCAGCAGCTTTGCTAGCGGGAGGGCGGGAGAGACCCAGTACTTC. Protein: CASSFASGRAGETQYF.

This clone was detected only once. The chain recombines TRBV5-8 with TRBJ2-3; 8 bases fit TRBD2. The CDR3 has 14 residues. Germline CDR1 reads SGHTS; CDR2 reads YDEGEE. Losses at the gene ends were 7 bases for V and 3 bases for J; bases not matched to a gene: 7. CDR3 sequence reads: CASGRAGGTDTQYF. DNA for the CDR3: TGTGCCAGCGGAAGGGCGGGGGGTACAGATACGCAGTATTTT.

The chain combines TRBV15 with TRBJ2-7, with 7 bases aligning to TRBD1. The CDR3 has 15 amino acids. Germline assignment: CDR1 LNHNV and CDR2 YYDKDF (reference sequence). Germline trimming cut 2 bases from V and 0 bases from J; bases unmatched to any gene: 4. DNA of the CDR3: TGTGCCACCAGCAGACGACAGGGTAGCTCCTACGAGCAGTACTTC. Protein sequence: CATSRRQGSSYEQYF. Full variable domain (missing parts from reference TRBV15 and TRBJ2-7): DAMVIQNPRYQVTQFGKPVTLSCSQTLNHNVMYWYQQKSSQAPKLLFHYYDKDFNNEADTPDNFQSRRPNTSFCFLDIRSPGLGDTAMYLCATSRRQGSSYEQYFGPGTRLTVT.

V is TRBV27 and J is TRBJ2-3; D is possibly TRBD2 (6 bases). The CDR3 has 17 residues. V lost 8 bases and J 2 bases, leaving 23 bases between the germline ends. Germline CDR1 reads MNHEY; CDR2 reads SMNVEV (reference sequence). The CDR3 region has the DNA TGTGCCAGCTCCCCTTTCCCCCGGGACTCCTACACAGATACGCAGTATTTT. Its protein product is CASSPFPRDSYTDTQYF.

The rearrangement uses TRBV27 and TRBJ1-1; D might be TRBD1 (5 bases). Looked up from germline, CDR1 is MNHEY and CDR2 is SMNVEV (reference sequence). The CDR3 is 15 amino acids. The V and J ends lost 4 bases and 2 bases respectively, with 14 bases between them. This CDR3 is CASSSHTGSNTEAFF. The CDR3 nucleotides read TGTGCCAGCAGTTCGCACACAGGTTCCAACACTGAAGCTTTCTTT.

This rearrangement joins TRBV7-3 to TRBJ1-1, with 7 positions matching TRBD1. Per germline, CDR1 SGHTA and CDR2 FQGTGA. After removal of 6 bases from V and 0 bases from J, the junction contained 7 bases not matched to a gene. The CDR3 runs 15 residues. CDR3 sequence: CASRGDRAMNTEAFF. CDR3 sequence (DNA): TGTGCCAGCAGGGGCGACAGGGCGATGAACACTGAAGCTTTCTTT.

CDR3 coding DNA: TGTGCCAGCAGCGCCCCCAGACAGGGGGCGCAAGAGACCCAGTACTTC. Translation: CASSAPRQGAQETQYF. The chain recombines TRBV9 with TRBJ2-5, with TRBD1 matching over 10 bases. Losses at the gene ends were 3 bases for V and 2 bases for J; bases not matched to a gene: 7. This CDR3 has 16 amino acids. Germline CDR1 is SGDLS and CDR2 is YYNGEE. The whole variable domain, remainder taken from reference TRBV9 and TRBJ2-5, is DSGVTQTPKHLITATGQRVTLRCSPRSGDLSVYWYQQSLDQGLQFLIQYYNGEERAKGNILERFSAQQFPDLHSELNLSSLELGDSALYFCASSAPRQGAQETQYFGPGTRLLVL.

J is TRBJ2-5 and V is TRBV6-5, with unresolved D. The germline V and J ends were trimmed by 0 bases and 1 base, with 9 bases remaining between them. The CDR3 totals 15 residues. The V gene's germline CDR1 is MNHEY and CDR2 SVGAGI. Here the CDR3 reads CASSYSFTSQETQYF. The CDR3 region has the DNA TGTGCCAGCAGTTACTCGTTCACTTCCCAAGAGACCCAGTACTTC.

The genes are TRBV19 and TRBJ1-1, with 9 bases aligning to TRBD1. Per the germline V gene, CDR1 is LNHDA and CDR2 is SQIVND (reference sequence). This CDR3 spans 14 amino acids. The V gene end was trimmed by 10 bases and the J gene end by 1 base; junction bases not matched to a gene: 7. The CDR3 bases are TGTGCCACATACAGGGGGCTGAGGAACACTGAAGCTTTCTTT. Translation gives CATYRGLRNTEAFF.

The rearrangement links TRBV4-1 to TRBJ2-1, with TRBD2 matching over 11 bases. Germline V gives CDR1 MGHRA, CDR2 YSYEKL. The ends lost 4 bases at V and 8 bases at J; junction bases unmatched: 10. The CDR3 extends over 16 amino acids. The CDR3 loop reads CASSPLIGTSGYEQFF. CDR3 bases: TGCGCCAGCAGCCCGCTAATCGGGACTAGCGGCTATGAGCAGTTCTTC.

V is TRBV23-1 and J is TRBJ2-3; the match to TRBD2 covers 7 bases. TRBV23-1 is placed among ORFs of uncertain function. V was clipped by 7 bases and J by 7 bases; unmatched bases: 5. The CDR3 has 12 residues. The CDR3 reads CASTGGAYTQYF. The CDR3 DNA is TGCGCCAGCACGGGGGGAGCCTATACGCAGTATTTT.

This clone turned up a few times. This sequence joins TRBV19 and TRBJ1-2, with 7 nucleotides matching TRBD1. Germline V lookup: CDR1 LNHDA, CDR2 SQIVND (reference sequence). The CDR3 runs 15 residues. V lost 4 bases, J lost 3 bases, and 8 bases stayed unmatched. The CDR3 region has the DNA TGTGCCAGTAGTACGACAGGGCCTAATTACTATGGCTACACCTTC. It yields the protein CASSTTGPNYYGYTF.

This clone came up a few times. The J gene is TRBJ1-1, the V gene TRBV6-6; D remains unclear. CDR1 and CDR2 from the germline V gene are MNHNY and SVGAGI (reference sequence). V was clipped by 0 bases and J by 3 bases, with 8 bases between them. This CDR3 spans 14 amino acids. CDR3 in DNA: TGTGCCAGCAGTTACTCGGGCCGGTACACTGAAGCTTTCTTT. Encoded protein: CASSYSGRYTEAFF.

The chain recombines TRBV4-1 with TRBJ1-4; D perhaps matches TRBD1 (5 bases). V dropped 1 base and J dropped 2 bases, with 11 bases sitting between them. CDR1 and CDR2 (germline): MGHRA, YSYEKL. The CDR3 is 16 residues long. The CDR3 DNA is TGCGCCAGCAGCCAAGGACAGTTTTTGACTAATGAAAAACTGTTTTTT. It translates to CASSQGQFLTNEKLFF.

The chain has TRBV5-1 and TRBJ2-5; tentatively, D is TRBD2 (5 bases). V lost 2 bases, J lost 2 bases, and 22 bases lay in between. The CDR3 sequence is 18 residues long. Germline-derived CDR1 and CDR2 are SGHRS and YFSETQ. Here the CDR3 reads CASSLFSKARGTQETQYF. CDR3 sequence (DNA): TGCGCCAGCAGCTTATTTTCTAAGGCTCGGGGAACGCAAGAGACCCAGTACTTC.

V usage is TRBV19 and J usage is TRBJ1-2; D remains unclear. The length of the CDR3 is 15 residues. The germline V gene has CDR1 LNHDA and CDR2 SQIVND (reference sequence). V was shortened by 7 bases and J by 0 bases, with 15 bases between the two germline ends. CDR3 coding DNA: TGTGCCAGTACCTCAATACCGGGATCTAACTATGGCTACACCTTC. Translated: CASTSIPGSNYGYTF.